In its sample, the clone carrying this T cell receptor (beta chain) was seen many times. Its antigen is not known. CDR3 length: 17 residues. V dropped 3 bases and J dropped 2; count of bases not matched to a gene: 6. Per the germline V gene, CDR1 is SGHNT and CDR2 is YYREEE (reference sequence). The sample is drawn from a study of human T cells and chemical hapten exposure. The study, taken as a whole, reports: The immune response of these alopecia patients might not match healthy individuals'. There was no change with DPC sensitization in TCRs above 1 in 1000 frequency. As patch test score rose, PT1 expanded TCR counts tended to rise as well.

TCRdb reanalysed the RACE reads using MiXCR and keeps one entry per CDR3 protein. The table has 80,000 to 100,000 distinct CDR3 sequences, 7.5% to 9.5% seen once. Time point reported: patch test 1, 2 weeks after DPC sensitization. Treatment reported: therapeutic diphenylcyclopropenone sensitization with weekly scalp DPC. Blood was drawn before each patch test was applied. The TCR comes from a young woman with alopecia areata. Some clones in this sample may be carry-over from other donors' samples. The sequencing used whole blood, collected in connection with sensitization to the hapten diphenylcyclopropenone (DPC). The chain links TRBV5-4 to TRBJ2-5; 14 positions agree with TRBD2. The CDR3, as DNA: TGTGCCAGCAGCTCTGGACTAGCGGGGGGCCCACAAGAGACCCAGTACTTC. This gives the protein CASSSGLAGGPQETQYF.